One and the same sample provided the 29 T cell receptor beta chains below, sequenced in a study of PD-L1 blockade in urothelial cancer. Here immunoSEQ multiplex PCR was the method, and the copy in TCRdb shows in-frame clones only, minus some. The sample lists about 41,000 clones, around 83% occurring once. Time point reported: peripheral blood 6 weeks after treatment start. Source: PBMCs, taken around atezolizumab (anti-PD-L1) treatment. The receptors here all came from a man in his sixties or seventies with urothelial cancer.

CDR3 nucleotide sequence: TGCGCCAGCAGTGACGACGACAAGACTAACTATGGCTACACCTTC. This encodes CASSDDDKTNYGYTF. The V gene is TRBV4-1, the J gene TRBJ1-2; D not certain. This CDR3 is built from 15 residues. Per germline, CDR1 MGHRA and CDR2 YSYEKL. V was pared by 6 bases and J by 0 bases, with 14 bases between.

V usage is TRBV6-6 and J usage is TRBJ2-2; 7 positions agree with TRBD1. Per germline, CDR1 MNHNY and CDR2 SVGAGI (reference sequence). The CDR3 runs to 15 residues. V gave up 4 bases and J gave up 0 bases; unmatched junction bases: 2. The CDR3 spells CASSSDRSNTGELFF. CDR3 DNA: TGTGCCAGCAGTTCGGACAGGTCGAACACCGGGGAGCTGTTTTTT.

The rearrangement joins TRBV7-6 to TRBJ2-1, with TRBD2 matching over 9 bases. The CDR3 runs to 14 residues. Germline V gene lookup returns CDR1 SGHVS and CDR2 FNYEAQ. The trim removed 3 bases at V and 9 bases at J, leaving 6 bases unmatched. CDR3 residues: CASSLVSGSSEQFF. For the CDR3, the DNA is TGTGCCAGCAGCTTGGTTAGCGGGAGCAGTGAGCAGTTCTTC.

The chain uses TRBV29-1 and TRBJ2-7; 7 bases map to TRBD1. Germline trimming cut 6 bases from V and 0 bases from J; bases unmatched to any gene: 8. This CDR3 has 14 residues. Germline CDR1 reads SQVTM; CDR2 reads ANQGSEA. The CDR3 spells CSVATGVSSYEQYF. Written as DNA, the CDR3 is TGCAGCGTCGCCACAGGGGTGAGCTCCTACGAGCAGTACTTC.

This chain connects TRBV19 to TRBJ2-2; 7 nucleotides align to TRBD1. Per the germline V gene, CDR1 is LNHDA and CDR2 is SQIVND (reference sequence). V trimming: 10 bases; J trimming: 0 bases; junction bases outside the gene matches: 11. The CDR3 spans 16 residues. The CDR3 DNA reads as TGTGCCACCCGGGACAGCCGGTGGTCGAACACCGGGGAGCTGTTTTTT. This codes for CATRDSRWSNTGELFF.

The gene calls are TRBV5-4 and TRBJ2-1, with 7 bases fitting TRBD2. V was clipped by 0 bases and J by 7 bases; unmatched bases: 13. This CDR3 spans 17 amino acids. Germline V lookup: CDR1 SGHNT, CDR2 YYREEE (reference sequence). This CDR3 is CASSLVGGSLMSNEQFF. CDR3 nucleotides: TGTGCCAGCAGCTTGGTCGGCGGGAGTCTTATGTCGAATGAGCAGTTCTTC.

The chain couples TRBV18 to TRBJ1-3; D is uncertain. Germline V gives CDR1 KGHSH, CDR2 LQKENI. V lost 8 bases to trimming and J lost 1 base, with 6 bases between them. This CDR3 contains 12 residues. CDR3 coding DNA: TGTGCCAGCCGTCTTTCTGGAAACACCATATATTTT. Translation: CASRLSGNTIYF.

V usage is TRBV5-6 and J usage is TRBJ1-4, with D perhaps TRBD1 (5 bases). In germline, CDR1 is SGHDT, CDR2 YYEEEE. This CDR3 has 15 residues. Trimming took off 0 bases at V and 5 bases at J, with 11 bases between the two ends. In DNA form, the CDR3 reads TGTGCCAGCAGCTTGGGTCCAGGGAAGAATGAAAAACTGTTTTTT. This gives the protein CASSLGPGKNEKLFF.

This clone has a handful of counts. The J gene is TRBJ2-6, the V gene TRBV28, with D unclear. The V end was cut by 2 bases, the J end by 0 bases, with 8 bases between. Germline V lookup: CDR1 MDHEN, CDR2 SYDVKM. The CDR3 sequence is 16 residues long. The CDR3 nucleotides are TGTGCCAGCAGTTTAGTCCCGGGCTCTGGGGCCAACGTCCTGACTTTC. Its translation: CASSLVPGSGANVLTF.

The chain employs TRBV9 and TRBJ1-4, with D perhaps matching TRBD1 (6 bases). This CDR3 comprises 17 residues. V was pared by 3 bases and J by 7 bases, with 22 bases between. Germline CDR1 reads SGDLS; CDR2 reads YYNGEE. In nucleotides, the CDR3 is TGTGCCAGCAGCGCCTCCGCCGGCGTGGGGGCAAGTGAAAAACTGTTTTTT. It is translated as CASSASAGVGASEKLFF.

This clone was found once. This chain connects TRBV19 to TRBJ2-2; TRBD2 matches 9 bases. J was trimmed by 3 bases and V by 6 bases; bases with no gene match: 5. Germline V lookup: CDR1 LNHDA, CDR2 SQIVND (reference sequence). This CDR3 is built from 15 residues. In nucleotides, the CDR3 is TGTGCCAGTAGGCTGACTAGCGGATACACCGGGGAGCTGTTTTTT. Amino acid sequence: CASRLTSGYTGELFF.

The rearrangement uses TRBV19 and TRBJ1-5; TRBD1 aligns across 8 bases. Germline V gene lookup returns CDR1 LNHDA and CDR2 SQIVND (reference sequence). V shed 5 bases and J 7 bases; nucleotides not matched to a gene: 13. CDR3 length: 16 residues. CDR3 DNA: TGTGCCAGTAGTCATAACACGGGACAGGTATGGCAGCCCCAGCATTTT. Amino acids: CASSHNTGQVWQPQHF.

The V gene is TRBV6-1, the J gene TRBJ2-7; D perhaps matches TRBD1 (5 bases). V gave up 8 bases and J gave up 7 bases, with 9 bases separating them. Per the germline V gene, CDR1 is MNHNS and CDR2 is SASEGT. This CDR3 comprises 10 residues. CDR3 sequence reads: CASLQGEQYF. For the CDR3, the DNA is TGTGCCAGCCTCCAGGGTGAGCAGTACTTC.

The rearrangement uses TRBV19 and TRBJ2-7, with 9 bases fitting TRBD1. V lost 5 bases, J lost 6 bases, and 11 bases stayed unmatched. The CDR3 spans 15 residues. Germline CDR1 LNHDA, CDR2 SQIVND (reference sequence). Here the CDR3 DNA reads TGTGCCAGTAGTGCCGGGAACAGGGGGCTCTCCGAGCAGTACTTC. Translated, it gives CASSAGNRGLSEQYF.

V usage is TRBV30 and J usage is TRBJ2-1; 8 bases line up with TRBD2. After removal of 3 bases from V and 0 bases from J, the junction contained 4 bases not matched to a gene. CDR3 size: 15 residues. CDR1 and CDR2 (germline): GTSNPN, SVGIG (reference sequence). CDR3 region: CAWRLRGGSYNEQFF. DNA for the CDR3: TGTGCCTGGAGGCTCCGGGGGGGCTCCTACAATGAGCAGTTCTTC.

This chain connects TRBV18 to TRBJ2-3; D is undetermined. The CDR3 spans 11 residues. Per germline, CDR1 KGHSH and CDR2 LQKENI. Trimming left V 3 bases short and J 5 bases short, with 3 bases between. In nucleotides, the CDR3 is TGTGCCAGCTCACCCCAAGATACGCAGTATTTT. Its translation is CASSPQDTQYF.

The chain links TRBV19 to TRBJ2-6; D gene uncertain. The V and J ends lost 5 bases and 2 bases respectively, with 10 bases between them. The CDR3 is 15 amino acids. Germline assignment: CDR1 LNHDA and CDR2 SQIVND (reference sequence). The DNA for the CDR3 is TGTGCCAGTAGTCCTAGGAAGGCTGGGGCCAACGTCCTGACTTTC. Translation: CASSPRKAGANVLTF. Supplemented by reference TRBV19 and TRBJ2-6, the full variable domain reads DGGITQSPKYLFRKEGQNVTLSCEQNLNHDAMYWYRQDPGQGLRLIYYSQIVNDFQKGDIAEGYSVSREKKESFPLTVTSAQKNPTAFYLCASSPRKAGANVLTFGAGSRLTVL.

The gene calls are TRBV5-1 and TRBJ1-4; 7 nucleotides match TRBD1. The CDR3 is 15 residues long. V shed 2 bases, J shed 4 bases, and the junction held 5 bases outside the gene matches. CDR1 SGHRS and CDR2 YFSETQ come from the germline V gene. The CDR3 DNA sequence: TGCGCCAGCAGCTTACCGGGACAGAGTAATGAAAAACTGTTTTTT. Its protein product is CASSLPGQSNEKLFF.

In nucleotides, the CDR3 is TGTGCCAGCAGCTTATGGGACAGACCGAACACTGAAGCTTTCTTT. Amino acids: CASSLWDRPNTEAFF. The chain has TRBV7-9 and TRBJ1-1; 7 bases agree with TRBD1. The CDR3 runs to 15 residues. Looked up from germline, CDR1 is SEHNR and CDR2 is FQNEAQ (reference sequence). The junction had 4 bases not matched to a gene; V was cut back by 2 bases and J by 1 base.

The chain carries TRBV19 and TRBJ2-1; 7 bases match TRBD2. CDR3 length equals 13 residues. Germline CDR1 is LNHDA and CDR2 is SQIVND (reference sequence). The J segment lost 7 bases and the V segment lost 3 bases, leaving 3 bases of the junction unmatched. CDR3 coding DNA: TGTGCCAGTAGTATCGGAGCGGGGAATGAGCAGTTCTTC. It codes for CASSIGAGNEQFF.

The J gene is TRBJ2-1, the V gene TRBV2, with D tentatively TRBD1 (5 bases). Trimming pared 4 bases from V and 5 bases from J, leaving 9 bases between. CDR1 and CDR2 from the germline V gene are SNHLY and FYNNEI. The CDR3 loop spans 13 amino acids. CDR3 sequence (DNA): TGTGCCAGCAGTGTGGACATAGACAATGAGCAGTTCTTC. Its protein product is CASSVDIDNEQFF.

The chain has TRBV19 and TRBJ2-1; no firm D call. Germline V gene lookup returns CDR1 LNHDA and CDR2 SQIVND (reference sequence). This CDR3 contains 14 residues. Trimming took off 7 bases at V and 2 bases at J, with 12 bases between the two ends. The CDR3 DNA is TGTGCCAGTACCCAGACACTTACCTACAATGAGCAGTTCTTC. This sequence encodes CASTQTLTYNEQFF.

CDR3 DNA: TGTGCCAGCATTGGGGGGACAGGGGGACAGCCCCAGCATTTT. Its protein product is CASIGGTGGQPQHF. The chain couples TRBV6-1 to TRBJ1-5; 11 bases match TRBD1. Germline V CDR1 and CDR2: MNHNS, SASEGT. This CDR3 comprises 14 residues. The ends lost 7 bases at V and 7 bases at J; junction bases unmatched: 6.

The chain employs TRBV5-1 and TRBJ1-2, with D maybe TRBD1 (6 bases). The V gene's germline CDR1 is SGHRS and CDR2 YFSETQ. This CDR3 comprises 14 residues. The V gene lost 0 bases and the J gene lost 5 bases, with 11 bases spanning the gap. The CDR3 region is CASSLGGQGYGYTF. The CDR3 coding sequence is TGCGCCAGCAGCTTGGGGGGCCAGGGGTATGGCTACACCTTC.

The chain is built from TRBV6-1 and TRBJ2-7, with D hard to call. CDR3 size: 15 residues. Germline loops: CDR1 MNHNS, CDR2 SASEGT. Trimming removed 1 base at V and 1 base at J, with 11 bases between. In DNA, the CDR3 is TGTGCCAGCAGTGAAGTTATGGTCCTATCCTACGAGCAGTACTTC. It is translated as CASSEVMVLSYEQYF.

This chain joins TRBV5-1 and TRBJ2-7; 9 positions agree with TRBD2. V trimming: 0 bases; J trimming: 6 bases; junction bases outside the gene matches: 7. CDR1 is SGHRS, CDR2 YFSETQ, per germline. The CDR3 is made up of 15 amino acids. The CDR3 region is CASSLGSSGGPEQYF. Here the CDR3 DNA reads TGCGCCAGCAGCTTGGGAAGTAGCGGGGGACCCGAGCAGTACTTC.

The chain combines TRBV5-1 with TRBJ1-2; D is perhaps TRBD1 (5 bases). CDR1 and CDR2 from the germline V gene are SGHRS and YFSETQ. The ends were cut back, 2 bases at V and 6 bases at J, with 14 bases in the middle. This CDR3 spans 14 amino acids. CDR3 loop: CASSFQGSPDGYTF. The CDR3 DNA reads as TGCGCCAGCAGCTTCCAGGGAAGCCCGGATGGCTACACCTTC.

This clone has more than one count but fewer than ten. The chain carries TRBV25-1 and TRBJ2-1; tentatively, D is TRBD2 (5 bases). CDR3 length: 13 residues. Germline V lookup: CDR1 MGHDK, CDR2 SYGVNS. The V and J ends lost 8 bases and 2 bases respectively, with 10 bases between them. The CDR3 loop is CASRGSPYNEQFF. CDR3 DNA sequence: TGTGCCAGCCGGGGTTCTCCCTACAATGAGCAGTTCTTC.

A single count supports this clone. The rearrangement joins TRBV6-5 to TRBJ2-1; D not resolved. Germline CDR1 is MNHEY and CDR2 is SVGAGI. The ends were cut back, 4 bases at V and 9 bases at J, with 7 bases in the middle. The CDR3 contains 11 residues. CDR3 sequence: CASSSFSEQFF. CDR3 bases: TGTGCCAGCAGTTCCTTCAGTGAGCAGTTCTTC.